This TCR beta chain was profiled in a study of T cell responses to AZD1222 COVID-19 vaccine (dated by TCRdb to about 2021). Study-level background: A total of about 240 trial participants underwent TCR sequencing, of whom 207 received two doses of AZD1222 and about 25 received two doses of the MenACWY control vaccine. Trial participants were enrolled into age subgroups of 18-55, 56-69 and 70-plus years, which contained roughly 140, 27 and 60 TCR-sequenced participants, respectively. The paper as a whole reports these results and caveats: In the small 56-69-year group, the increase in depth fell short of significance, most likely because of low power. Epitopes outside the regions mutated in the B.1.351 and B.1.1.7 variants were reportedly recognized by nearly half of the unique spike-specific TCRs. Conclusions about previously exposed vaccinees were limited because only six or seven AZD1222 recipients were SARS-CoV-2 seropositive at baseline. Spike-specific TCR breadth and depth rose significantly after two AZD1222 doses compared with day 0 and with MenACWY recipients. The vaccine-associated CD4 TCRs covered the entire spike protein, and the dominant responses fell in regions 160-218 and 743-854. Participants were mostly white British, with more females than males. The authors suggested clonal diversity may have been underestimated. Because no day 14 peak-response samples were available, the repertoires could be characterized only after the peak T cell response.

The time point label here, explained by the study, means: about 28 days (+/-7) after the second vaccine dose. AZD1222 recipients given second doses at about 4 weeks or at about 12 weeks were pooled, since spike-specific TCR depth and breadth were not found to differ between the two schedules. Vaccinee samples came from UK trials COV001 and COV002, including a single-blind randomized controlled phase 2/3 trial of AZD1222 (ChAdOx1 nCoV-19) in healthy adults. Trial participant PBMC samples were collected at day 0 and day 28 after the second dose for TCRbeta chain sequencing. As for this clone: The antigen it recognizes is unknown. The sample holds no much larger clone one base away, and base qualities are not on file.

The CDR3 spans 14 residues, from the cysteine through the phenylalanine. The DNA shown is the 42-base CDR3, in frame from base 1. From a lookup of the germline V gene, CDR1 and CDR2 are MNHEY and SVGEGT. Trimming takes 4 bases from V and 3 bases from J, and the germline ends sit 9 bases apart. The CDR3 regions of human TCRbeta chains were analyzed by immunosequencing. On the study's bioinformatics: TCRs in the repertoires were matched against a reference library of SARS-CoV-2-specific TCRs that had been generated with the MIRA antigen-specificity platform. Breadth meant the fraction of unique TCRs that were SARS-CoV-2-associated, whereas depth meant the fraction of total T cells that were SARS-CoV-2-associated. Each spike-specific TCR was assigned to its reactive spike region and to a CD4 or CD8 class using the MIRA data. Log10-transformed breadth and depth values were compared by one-way ANOVA with Sidak's multiple comparisons tests. Imported from immuneACCESS, the table was reduced by TCRdb to in-frame sequences with V and J called. These copies leave out some clones; in studies compared against another copy, an unresolved V gene accounts for under half, and the cause of the remainder is not known. V and J calls and clone size are those listed in that table; D and trimming were worked out from the DNA. This sample comprises fewer than 110,000 clones, around nine tenths of them detected only once. Roughly 5% of the sample is in the top ten clones.

This clonotype was sampled from an adult who received the AZD1222 COVID-19 vaccine. Source: peripheral blood, taken 28 days after the second AZD1222 dose. This receptor chain uses TRBV6-2 or TRBV6-3 and TRBJ2-2; too little of a D gene remains to name it. The bases read TGTGCCAGCAGTTGGTCCAGAGACACCGGGGAGCTGTTTTTT. Its protein product is CASSWSRDTGELFF.